The rows below give T cell receptor beta chains drawn from one sample of a study of blood T cells in healthy people across ages. TCRdb reprocessed the 5' RACE reads via MiXCR and lists one record per CDR3 protein. The sample records about 1.8 million distinct CDR3 sequences, about 49% being singletons. Source material: blood. The receptors come from a woman in her 40s in good health. Each CDR3 is given with its conserved first and last residue. A D gene is named only where the DNA matches it firmly.

V gene,D gene,J gene,CDR3 length,CDR3 protein
TRBV24-1,TRBD1,TRBJ2-3,13,CATRLTGTDTQYF
TRBV29-1,-,TRBJ2-3,14,CSAQGLEYTDTQYF
TRBV5-1,TRBD2,TRBJ2-1,16,CASSFASGGANNEQFF
TRBV5-1,TRBD1,TRBJ1-2,16,CASSQGQGPANYGYTF
TRBV20-1,-,TRBJ2-3,15,CSAREEGIFTDTQYF
TRBV27,-,TRBJ2-5,16,CASSLSLDMAQETQYF
TRBV6-1,TRBD2,TRBJ2-1,15,CASIYSSGPYNEQFF
TRBV7-2,TRBD2,TRBJ2-1,15,CASSLSGIIYNEQFF
TRBV2,-,TRBJ2-3,16,CASSGGWTVSTDTQYF
TRBV14,TRBD1,TRBJ2-1,15,CASSWQDRGPLMQFF
TRBV10-2,TRBD2,TRBJ2-7,16,CASSESAGLSSYEQYF
TRBV20-1,-,TRBJ2-1,12,CSAKLRGETQFF
TRBV7-3,-,TRBJ2-2,15,CASSRASRDTGELFF
TRBV27,-,TRBJ1-5,11,CASGVGQPQHF